This TCR beta chain was recorded in a study of cytomegalovirus exposure and HLA in healthy donors. Study findings and constraints: Some public TCRs appeared in many individuals, while most sequences were rare. With later analysis, a missense DCLRE1C variant became linked to TCR beta V- and J-gene trimming. The study put 160 or so TCR beta chains on its list as cytomegalovirus-associated. Earlier findings revealed that most TCR beta V segments proved productive either about 87% or about 30% of the time.

PCR amplification relied on 60 Vbeta primers (plus 13 Jbeta primers). The assay was immunoSEQ multiplex PCR, and TCRdb's table has in-frame clones only and misses some. The data contain roughly 170,000 clones, roughly 80% of them singletons. Concerning this clone itself: The antigen remains undetermined.

The CDR3 is 16 amino acids. The receptor comes from a man aged 25 to 45 in good health and CMV-seropositive. J is TRBJ2-3 and V is TRBV1; TRBD2, as called in the table, went unchecked against the DNA. TRBV1 corresponds to a pseudogene. Specimen: PBMCs. The CDR3 bases are TGCACCAGCAGCGGAACCGGGACTAGCGGCACAGATACGCAGTATTTT. Translation: CTSSGTGTSGTDTQYF.